Listed below are T cell receptor beta chains from one sample, sequenced in a study of cytotoxic CD8 clonotypes in ibrutinib-treated CLL. Measured with immunoSEQ multiplex PCR; TCRdb has only the in-frame clones, and not every one. This sample has about 63,000 clones, with roughly 59% found just once. This sample comprised PBMCs, obtained after 12 months of ibrutinib treatment. These receptors all come from a human donor with chronic lymphocytic leukemia. CDR3s include the opening cysteine and the closing phenylalanine or tryptophan. The D gene is left open where the match is weak. Expanded clones get a size class; other rows say once, few or many, or leave the size out.

J: TRBJ2-1; size: few; D: .; V: TRBV19; length: 18; DNA: TGTGCCAGTAGTAAAGGTATAGGGTACCAGGGCTCCTACAATGAGCAGTTCTTC; CDR3: CASSKGIGYQGSYNEQFF
J: TRBJ2-1; size: .; D: TRBD2; V: TRBV19; length: 16; DNA: TGTGCCAGTAGTATTCGAGGGCGGGGGGCCTACAATGAGCAGTTCTTC; CDR3: CASSIRGRGAYNEQFF
J: TRBJ1-3; size: .; D: .; V: TRBV10-3; length: 15; DNA: TGTGCCATCAGTGAGTTAACCGGGATGGCAAACACCATATATTTT; CDR3: CAISELTGMANTIYF
J: TRBJ2-2; size: .; D: .; V: TRBV5-1; length: 16; DNA: TGCGCCAGCAGCTCCCTAGGGGGGGTAAACACCGGGGAGCTGTTTTTT; CDR3: CASSSLGGVNTGELFF
J: TRBJ1-4; size: .; D: .; V: TRBV18; length: 13; DNA: TGTGCCAGCTCACCTCAGTGGTCGGAAAAACTGTTTTTT; CDR3: CASSPQWSEKLFF
J: TRBJ2-1; size: few; D: .; V: TRBV11-2; length: 14; DNA: TGTGCCAGCAGCTTATTGGGGCAGAGCAATGAGCAGTTCTTC; CDR3: CASSLLGQSNEQFF
J: TRBJ1-1; size: .; D: TRBD1; V: TRBV6-1; length: 12; DNA: TGTGCCAGTAGGACAGGGCTCACTGAAGCTTTCTTT; CDR3: CASRTGLTEAFF
J: TRBJ2-5; size: .; D: .; V: TRBV29-1; length: 12; DNA: TGCAGCGTCGTGACAGGAGGAGAGACCCAGTACTTC; CDR3: CSVVTGGETQYF
J: TRBJ2-1; size: .; D: .; V: TRBV5-1; length: 15; DNA: TGCGCCAGCAGCTTGGGGCAGGGTAGGTGGGCAGAGCAGTTCTTC; CDR3: CASSLGQGRWAEQFF
J: TRBJ2-5; size: few; D: .; V: TRBV7-8; length: 12; DNA: TGTGCCAGCAGCTTGACTCAAGAGACCCAGTACTTC; CDR3: CASSLTQETQYF
J: TRBJ2-3; size: .; D: .; V: TRBV5-1; length: 16; DNA: TGCGCCAGCAGCTCGGGGGAGCGACGGTTCACAGATACGCAGTATTTT; CDR3: CASSSGERRFTDTQYF
J: TRBJ2-1; size: .; D: TRBD2; V: TRBV27; length: 15; DNA: TGTGCCAGCAGTTTAAGCGGGGGGGCCTACAATGAGCAGTTCTTC; CDR3: CASSLSGGAYNEQFF
J: TRBJ2-1; size: .; D: TRBD2; V: TRBV11-2; length: 14; DNA: TGTGCCAGCAGCTTAGCGGGGGGTTACAATGAGCAGTTCTTC; CDR3: CASSLAGGYNEQFF
J: TRBJ1-5; size: few; D: .; V: TRBV7-9; length: 13; DNA: TGTGCCAGCAGCTTGGGAGGGTCCCAGCCCCAGCATTTT; CDR3: CASSLGGSQPQHF
J: TRBJ1-1; size: few; D: TRBD1; V: TRBV10-2; length: 12; DNA: TGCGCCAGCACAGGGGGACAGGCTGAAGCTTTCTTT; CDR3: CASTGGQAEAFF
J: TRBJ1-2; size: .; D: TRBD1; V: TRBV5-1; length: 13; DNA: TGTGCCAGCAGCTGGGACAGAGGAGATGGCTACACCTTC; CDR3: CASSWDRGDGYTF
J: TRBJ1-5; size: .; D: TRBD1; V: TRBV19; length: 13; DNA: TGTGCCAGTACCACAGGGGGCAGGCAGCCCCAGCATTTT; CDR3: CASTTGGRQPQHF
J: TRBJ2-1; size: few; D: .; V: TRBV28; length: 16; DNA: TGTGCCAGCAGTTTATGGGGGAACGTCCGATACAATGAGCAGTTCTTC; CDR3: CASSLWGNVRYNEQFF
J: TRBJ2-1; size: few; D: .; V: TRBV9; length: 15; DNA: TGTGCCAGCAGCGTAGGGACTAACTCCTACAATGAGCAGTTCTTC; CDR3: CASSVGTNSYNEQFF
J: TRBJ2-3; size: .; D: TRBD2; V: TRBV7-9; length: 15; DNA: TGTGCCAGCAGCCTAGCGGGAGGGTACACAGATACGCAGTATTTT; CDR3: CASSLAGGYTDTQYF
J: TRBJ2-7; size: .; D: TRBD2; V: TRBV7-9; length: 15; DNA: TGTGCCAGCAGCTTGGGAGCGGGAGGAACCTACGAGCAGTACTTC; CDR3: CASSLGAGGTYEQYF
J: TRBJ1-1; size: .; D: TRBD1; V: TRBV28; length: 14; DNA: TGTGCCAGCAGTTTACAGGGGGGTCGTACTGAAGCTTTCTTT; CDR3: CASSLQGGRTEAFF
J: TRBJ1-2; size: many; D: TRBD1; V: TRBV4-2; length: 17; DNA: TGTGCCAGCAGCCAAGCGGGACAGGGTACCCTATGGTCGGGCTACACCTTC; CDR3: CASSQAGQGTLWSGYTF
J: TRBJ2-1; size: once; D: TRBD2; V: TRBV27; length: 13; DNA: TGTGCCAGCGGGAGACTAGCGGGAGTCGAGCAGTTCTTC; CDR3: CASGRLAGVEQFF
J: TRBJ2-1; size: .; D: .; V: TRBV7-9; length: 14; DNA: TGTGCCAGCAGCTTAACCGCGGGTCTCGGGGAGCAGTTCTTC; CDR3: CASSLTAGLGEQFF
J: TRBJ2-1; size: .; D: TRBD2; V: TRBV4-1; length: 19; DNA: TGCGCCAGCAGCCAAGAGCCCCGGGGTCTAGCGGGAGCGTGGAATGAGCAGTTCTTC; CDR3: CASSQEPRGLAGAWNEQFF
J: TRBJ2-7; size: .; D: TRBD1; V: TRBV6-1; length: 14; DNA: TGTGCCAGCAGCCTGGGGACAGGAACTTACGAGCAGTACTTC; CDR3: CASSLGTGTYEQYF
J: TRBJ1-4; size: .; D: TRBD1; V: TRBV27; length: 14; DNA: TGTGCCAGCAGTTTATTTGGGACAGGGGAAAAACTGTTTTTT; CDR3: CASSLFGTGEKLFF
J: TRBJ1-2; size: .; D: .; V: TRBV28; length: 13; DNA: TGTGCCAGCATTACCCGGGGGGCCTATGGCTACACCTTC; CDR3: CASITRGAYGYTF